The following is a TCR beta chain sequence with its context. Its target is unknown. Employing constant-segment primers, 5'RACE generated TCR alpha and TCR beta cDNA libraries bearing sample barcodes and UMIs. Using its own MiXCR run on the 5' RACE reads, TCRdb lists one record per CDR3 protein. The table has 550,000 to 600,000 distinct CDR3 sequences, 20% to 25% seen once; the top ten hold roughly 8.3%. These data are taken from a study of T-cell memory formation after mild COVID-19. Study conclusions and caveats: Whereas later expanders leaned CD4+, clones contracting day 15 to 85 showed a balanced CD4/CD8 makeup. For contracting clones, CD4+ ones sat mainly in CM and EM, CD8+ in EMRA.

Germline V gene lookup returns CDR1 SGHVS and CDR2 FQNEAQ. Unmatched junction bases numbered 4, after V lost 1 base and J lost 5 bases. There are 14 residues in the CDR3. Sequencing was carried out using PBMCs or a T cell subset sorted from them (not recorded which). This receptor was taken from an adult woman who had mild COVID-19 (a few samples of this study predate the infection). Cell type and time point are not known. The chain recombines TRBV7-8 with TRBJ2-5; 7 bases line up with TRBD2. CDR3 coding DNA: TGTGCCAGCAGCTTAGGCGGGGGTTTTGAGACCCAGTACTTC. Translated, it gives CASSLGGGFETQYF.